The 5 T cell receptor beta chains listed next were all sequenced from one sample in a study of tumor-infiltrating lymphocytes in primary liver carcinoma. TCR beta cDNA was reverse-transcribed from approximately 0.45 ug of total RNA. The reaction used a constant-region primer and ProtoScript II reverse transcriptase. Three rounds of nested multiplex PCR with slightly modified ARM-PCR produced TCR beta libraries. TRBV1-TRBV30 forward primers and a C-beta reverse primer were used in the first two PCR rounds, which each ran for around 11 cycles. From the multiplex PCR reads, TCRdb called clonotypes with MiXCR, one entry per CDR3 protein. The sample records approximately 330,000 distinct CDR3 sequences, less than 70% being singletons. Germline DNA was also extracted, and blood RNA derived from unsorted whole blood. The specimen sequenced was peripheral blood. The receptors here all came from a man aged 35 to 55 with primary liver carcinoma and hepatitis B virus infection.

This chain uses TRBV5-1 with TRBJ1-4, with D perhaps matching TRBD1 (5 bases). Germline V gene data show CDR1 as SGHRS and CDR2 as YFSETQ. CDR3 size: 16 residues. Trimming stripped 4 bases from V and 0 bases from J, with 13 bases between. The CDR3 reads CASSMGQLATNEKLFF. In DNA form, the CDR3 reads TGCGCCAGCAGCATGGGGCAGCTTGCAACTAATGAAAAACTGTTTTTT.

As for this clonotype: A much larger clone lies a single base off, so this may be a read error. The CDR3 coding sequence is TGTGCCAGCAGTGAGACGGAGGATGTACGCATTCAGTACTTC. Encoded protein: CASSETEDVRIQYF. The V and J genes are TRBV6-1 and TRBJ2-4, with D maybe TRBD2 (5 bases). Trimming pared 3 bases from V and 9 bases from J, leaving 15 bases between. The CDR3 runs 14 residues. CDR1 and CDR2 (germline): MNHNS, SASEGT.

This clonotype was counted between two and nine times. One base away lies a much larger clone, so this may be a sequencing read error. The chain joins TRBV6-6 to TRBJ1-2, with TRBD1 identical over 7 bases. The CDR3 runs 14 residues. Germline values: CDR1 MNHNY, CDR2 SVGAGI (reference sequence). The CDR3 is CASSNNRGNYDYTF. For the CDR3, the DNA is TGTGCCAGCAGTAACAACAGGGGAAACTATGACTACACCTTC.

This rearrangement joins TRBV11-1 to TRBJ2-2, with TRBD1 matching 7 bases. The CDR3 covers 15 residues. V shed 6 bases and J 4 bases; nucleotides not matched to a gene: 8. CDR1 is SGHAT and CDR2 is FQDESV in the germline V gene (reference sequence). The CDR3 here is CASSPRGLFTGELFF. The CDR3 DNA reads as TGTGCCAGCAGTCCCAGGGGGTTGTTCACCGGGGAGCTGTTTTTT.

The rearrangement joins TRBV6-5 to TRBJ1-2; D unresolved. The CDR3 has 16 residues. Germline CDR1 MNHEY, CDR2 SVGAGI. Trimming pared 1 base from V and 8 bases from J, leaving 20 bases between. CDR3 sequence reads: CASSYLTSAAGYGYTF. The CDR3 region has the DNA TGTGCCAGCAGTTACTTAACCTCAGCCGCGGGCTACGGCTACACCTTC.